The 5 T cell receptor beta chains below come from one sample, sequenced in a study of blood T cell repertoires in COVID-19. Sequencing was performed with immunoSEQ multiplex PCR; in TCRdb, only in-frame clones are kept and a portion is missing. The table has about 200,000 clones, roughly 90% seen once. Sequencing input: peripheral blood. The receptor source for this set is a man between 18 and 35 years old with active or convalescent COVID-19.

The rearrangement links TRBV3-1 (or the pseudogene TRBV3-2) to TRBJ2-7; D gene ambiguous. The CDR3 contains 12 residues. The germline V gene has CDR1 LGHDT and CDR2 YNNKEL (reference sequence). Trimming left V 5 bases short and J 7 bases short, with 12 bases between. In DNA, the CDR3 is TGTGCCAGCAGCTTTGAACGTAGAGAGCAGTACTTC. Amino acid sequence: CASSFERREQYF.

The J gene is TRBJ2-1, the V gene TRBV7-2; 7 positions match TRBD2. The CDR3 has 15 amino acids. Trimming took 5 bases from V and 8 from J; bases not matched to a gene: 12. CDR1 and CDR2 (germline): SGHTA, FQGNSA. The CDR3 DNA reads as TGTGCCAGCAGCCCCCGGGGCCTAGCGGTCGATGAGCAGTTCTTC. This sequence encodes CASSPRGLAVDEQFF.

The gene calls are TRBV27 and TRBJ2-7, with 8 nucleotides matching TRBD1. The CDR3 consists of 13 residues. Germline V gene data show CDR1 as MNHEY and CDR2 as SMNVEV (reference sequence). V gave up 6 bases and J gave up 3 bases; unmatched junction bases: 4. The CDR3 loop reads CASSRGRDYEQYF. In DNA form, the CDR3 reads TGTGCCAGCAGCAGGGGGCGCGACTACGAGCAGTACTTC.

This chain links TRBV14 with TRBJ2-4; TRBD1 aligns across 8 bases. After removal of 3 bases from V and 5 bases from J, the junction contained 0 bases not matched to a gene. The CDR3 length is 13 residues. Germline values: CDR1 SGHDN, CDR2 FVKESK. The CDR3 sequence is CASSQDRENIQYF. The CDR3 bases are TGTGCCAGCAGCCAGGACAGGGAAAACATTCAGTACTTC.

The rearrangement joins TRBV27 to TRBJ1-6, with a weak D call TRBD1 (5 bases). Trimming stripped 3 bases from V and 7 bases from J, with 10 bases between. Germline V gene lookup returns CDR1 MNHEY and CDR2 SMNVEV (reference sequence). The CDR3 loop spans 14 amino acids. DNA of the CDR3: TGTGCCAGCAGTTTTACAGGAGCCAATTCACCCCTCCACTTT. This sequence encodes CASSFTGANSPLHF.